These 23 T cell receptor beta chains originate from one sample sequenced in a study of T cell repertoires in cytomegalovirus infection. TCRdb analysed the reads with MiXCR anew, one entry per CDR3 protein. This table has more than 400,000 distinct CDR3 sequences, 26% appearing once. The specimen sequenced was PBMCs. The receptor source for this set is a human donor in good health (CMV status not recorded). Some clones in this sample may be carry-over from other donors' samples.

The chain employs TRBV6-1 and TRBJ2-1, with 8 nucleotides matching TRBD2. The trim removed 6 bases at V and 2 bases at J, leaving 15 bases unmatched. CDR1 and CDR2 (germline): MNHNS, SASEGT. The CDR3 extends over 18 amino acids. The CDR3 nucleotides are TGTGCCAGCAGCCGCGGGAGGCTGCCCACTGGTCCCTACAATGAGCAGTTCTTC. This sequence encodes CASSRGRLPTGPYNEQFF.

This chain uses TRBV7-3 with TRBJ2-1; D may be TRBD2 (5 bases). V was trimmed by 1 base and J by 10 bases, leaving 11 bases between them. CDR3 length: 13 residues. Germline V gene lookup returns CDR1 SGHTA and CDR2 FQGTGA. The CDR3 sequence: CASSLIEGFEQFF. The CDR3 region has the DNA TGTGCCAGCAGCTTAATAGAGGGTTTCGAGCAGTTCTTC.

The rearrangement links TRBV19 to TRBJ2-1; 10 bases agree with TRBD1. The CDR3 is made up of 17 amino acids. The J segment lost 5 bases and the V segment lost 2 bases, leaving 9 bases of the junction unmatched. Germline CDR1 LNHDA, CDR2 SQIVND (reference sequence). The CDR3 sequence is CASSIRGTGTGDNEQFF. For the CDR3, the DNA is TGTGCCAGTAGTATAAGGGGTACCGGGACAGGGGACAATGAGCAGTTCTTC.

In this sample, this clonotype turned up a few times. This sequence joins TRBV12-3 or TRBV12-4 and TRBJ1-5; TRBD1 might be the D (5 bases). The CDR3 contains 15 residues. V was cut by 6 bases and J by 2 bases, with 14 bases left in between. CDR3 protein: CASSWLGRGNQPQHF. For the CDR3, the DNA is TGTGCCAGCAGCTGGTTGGGCAGGGGCAATCAGCCCCAGCATTTT.

This chain connects TRBV6-8 to TRBJ1-5; a weak D match, TRBD1 (5 bases). V lost 5 bases, J lost 5 bases, and 19 bases lay in between. The CDR3 is made up of 16 amino acids. CDR1 is MNHGY and CDR2 is SAAAGT in the germline V gene. The CDR3 nucleotides are TGTGCCAGCAGTCTAGGCAGGGTGACCGGCGATCAGCCCCAGCATTTT. It codes for CASSLGRVTGDQPQHF.

The chain links TRBV5-4 to TRBJ1-2; D not certain. This CDR3 is built from 15 residues. In germline, CDR1 is SGHNT, CDR2 YYREEE (reference sequence). Trimming took off 2 bases at V and 0 bases at J, with 11 bases between the two ends. The CDR3 DNA is TGTGCCAGCAGCTTTGGTAGGGTTACTAACTATGGCTACACCTTC. Protein sequence: CASSFGRVTNYGYTF.

The gene calls are TRBV19 and TRBJ1-3; no reliable D call. Germline V gene sequence: CDR1 LNHDA, CDR2 SQIVND (reference sequence). This CDR3 region has 16 residues. Trimming cost V 3 bases and J 1 base, with 13 bases left between them. The CDR3 nucleotides are TGTGCCAGTAGTATCCGGCTTGGCAGTTCTGGAAACACCATATATTTT. Protein product: CASSIRLGSSGNTIYF.

DNA of the CDR3: TGTGCCAGCAGCCGGCCCAGGGATTCTGAAGCTTTCTTT. Translated, it gives CASSRPRDSEAFF. This chain joins TRBV7-1 and TRBJ1-1, with D maybe TRBD1 (5 bases). TRBV7-1 is an ORF for which the function is uncertain. The CDR3 is made up of 13 amino acids. The V end was cut by 5 bases, the J end by 6 bases, with 13 bases between.

This clonotype was counted many times. This chain uses TRBV7-2 with TRBJ1-5; D gene unclear. Trimming cost V 3 bases and J 0 bases, with 12 bases left between them. CDR1 is SGHTA and CDR2 is FQGNSA in the germline V gene. The CDR3 is made up of 16 amino acids. CDR3 in amino acids: CASSLFPDYSNQPQHF. The CDR3 DNA reads TGTGCCAGCAGCTTGTTTCCAGACTATAGCAATCAGCCCCAGCATTTT.

The gene calls are TRBV11-3 and TRBJ2-1; 12 nucleotides line up with TRBD2. V was pared by 3 bases and J by 0 bases, with 12 bases of the junction left unmatched. This CDR3 is 20 amino acids long. Germline CDR1 and CDR2: SGHNT and YENEEA. CDR3 in amino acids: CASSFAGWTSGESSYNEQFF. CDR3 coding DNA: TGTGCCAGCAGCTTTGCCGGATGGACTAGCGGGGAGAGCTCCTACAATGAGCAGTTCTTC.

This chain uses TRBV7-8 with TRBJ2-7, with TRBD2 matching over 13 bases. Germline lookup yields CDR1 SGHVS and CDR2 FQNEAQ. There are 16 residues in the CDR3. V trimming: 4 bases; J trimming: 6 bases; junction bases outside the gene matches: 9. DNA of the CDR3: TGTGCCAGCAGCTCATGGACTAGCGGGAGCCATTCCGAGCAGTACTTC. Translating it yields CASSSWTSGSHSEQYF.

The chain links TRBV20-1 to TRBJ1-4; the D is unclear. The CDR3 is made up of 14 amino acids. V dropped 3 bases and J dropped 1 base, with 9 bases sitting between them. Germline-derived CDR1 and CDR2 are DFQATT and SNEGSKA (reference sequence). CDR3 coding DNA: TGCAGTGCTAGCTTAGGAGGAACTAATGAAAAACTGTTTTTT. Translation: CSASLGGTNEKLFF.

V and J are TRBV6-2 or TRBV6-3 and TRBJ2-7; TRBD2 agrees at 8 bases. This CDR3 is 15 amino acids long. Germline CDR1 and CDR2: MNHEY and SVGEGT. V shed 5 bases, J shed 2 bases, and the junction held 8 bases outside the gene matches. The CDR3 coding sequence is TGTGCCAGCAGTACTCTGCGGGAGGTTACCTACGAGCAGTACTTC. Its protein is CASSTLREVTYEQYF.

The rearrangement uses TRBV4-2 and TRBJ2-4, with D uncertain. The CDR3 sequence is 13 residues long. V was trimmed by 7 bases and J by 5 bases, leaving 12 bases between them. Germline V gene sequence: CDR1 LGHNA, CDR2 YNFKEQ. The CDR3 here is CASTMTSQNIQYF. DNA of the CDR3: TGTGCCAGCACTATGACCTCCCAAAACATTCAGTACTTC.

V is TRBV19 and J is TRBJ1-5; D ambiguous. Per the germline V gene, CDR1 is LNHDA and CDR2 is SQIVND (reference sequence). V was clipped by 7 bases and J by 3 bases, with 16 bases between them. This CDR3 spans 15 amino acids. CDR3 loop: CASTPGGLLNQPQHF. The CDR3 DNA is TGTGCCAGTACCCCGGGAGGGCTCCTCAATCAGCCCCAGCATTTT.

This clonotype was seen a few times. The rearrangement uses TRBV6-2 or TRBV6-3 and TRBJ1-5; D not resolved. Per the germline V gene, CDR1 is MNHEY and CDR2 is SVGEGT. The CDR3 length is 16 residues. The V end was cut by 0 bases, the J end by 0 bases, with 9 bases between. The DNA of the CDR3 is TGTGCCAGCAGTTACTCCGGGGTCGATAGCAATCAGCCCCAGCATTTT. Translated, it gives CASSYSGVDSNQPQHF.

This clonotype was counted a single time. V is TRBV15 and J is TRBJ1-2; 7 bases match TRBD1. The germline gives CDR1 LNHNV, CDR2 YYDKDF (reference sequence). The CDR3 is 15 residues long. J lost 1 base, V lost 5 bases, and 7 bases had no gene match. CDR3 in DNA: TGTGCCACCAGCCAACAGGGGTTGGTTAACTATGGCTACACCTTC. Amino acid sequence: CATSQQGLVNYGYTF.

J is TRBJ1-1 and V is TRBV14; weak D call: TRBD1 (5 bases). Trimming shortened V by 9 bases and J by 0 bases, and 8 bases separated the two germline ends. This CDR3 contains 12 residues. Per germline, CDR1 SGHDN and CDR2 FVKESK. CDR3 DNA: TGTGCCAGTGGGACGGTGAACACTGAAGCTTTCTTT. As protein: CASGTVNTEAFF.

This clonotype came up a few times. V gene TRBV6-2 or TRBV6-3 combines with J gene TRBJ2-7, with D tentatively TRBD2 (5 bases). Trimming pared 5 bases from V and 2 bases from J, leaving 10 bases between. The CDR3 has 13 amino acids. Germline V gene sequence: CDR1 MNHEY, CDR2 SVGEGT. CDR3 coding DNA: TGTGCCAGCAGTCAGGAGGAACCCTACGAGCAGTACGTC. Amino acid sequence: CASSQEEPYEQYV.

This clonotype was detected ten times or more. In nucleotides, the CDR3 is TGTGCCAGCAGCGCAAAAACCGGGACAGGGATCTATGGCTACACCTTC. This encodes CASSAKTGTGIYGYTF. The chain couples TRBV7-2 to TRBJ1-2; the match to TRBD1 covers 9 bases. V lost 5 bases to trimming and J lost 4 bases; unmatched junction nucleotides: 11. CDR1 is SGHTA, CDR2 FQGNSA, per germline. The CDR3 is made up of 16 amino acids.

This clonotype was seen many times. The rearrangement uses TRBV7-2 and TRBJ1-3; no definite D call. Trimming pared 4 bases from V and 0 bases from J, leaving 4 bases between. The CDR3 is 13 amino acids. Germline V gives CDR1 SGHTA, CDR2 FQGNSA. This CDR3 is CASSSDSGNTIYF. For the CDR3, the DNA is TGTGCCAGCAGCTCAGACTCTGGAAACACCATATATTTT.

The rearrangement uses TRBV15 and TRBJ2-7; 7 bases map to TRBD2. Germline V gives CDR1 LNHNV, CDR2 YYDKDF (reference sequence). After removal of 5 bases from V and 5 bases from J, the junction contained 15 bases not matched to a gene. This CDR3 contains 16 residues. The CDR3 sequence is CATSRGVAGRFNEQYF. In DNA, the CDR3 is TGTGCCACCAGCCGCGGAGTAGCGGGCCGCTTCAACGAGCAGTACTTC.

The chain joins TRBV7-9 to TRBJ1-1; unclear D gene. The CDR3 length is 16 residues. V was trimmed by 2 bases and J by 0 bases, leaving 13 bases between them. Germline V lookup: CDR1 SEHNR, CDR2 FQNEAQ (reference sequence). The CDR3 DNA follows: TGTGCCAGCAGCTTACCCTCAACAGCCCTGAACACTGAAGCTTTCTTT. Encoded protein: CASSLPSTALNTEAFF.